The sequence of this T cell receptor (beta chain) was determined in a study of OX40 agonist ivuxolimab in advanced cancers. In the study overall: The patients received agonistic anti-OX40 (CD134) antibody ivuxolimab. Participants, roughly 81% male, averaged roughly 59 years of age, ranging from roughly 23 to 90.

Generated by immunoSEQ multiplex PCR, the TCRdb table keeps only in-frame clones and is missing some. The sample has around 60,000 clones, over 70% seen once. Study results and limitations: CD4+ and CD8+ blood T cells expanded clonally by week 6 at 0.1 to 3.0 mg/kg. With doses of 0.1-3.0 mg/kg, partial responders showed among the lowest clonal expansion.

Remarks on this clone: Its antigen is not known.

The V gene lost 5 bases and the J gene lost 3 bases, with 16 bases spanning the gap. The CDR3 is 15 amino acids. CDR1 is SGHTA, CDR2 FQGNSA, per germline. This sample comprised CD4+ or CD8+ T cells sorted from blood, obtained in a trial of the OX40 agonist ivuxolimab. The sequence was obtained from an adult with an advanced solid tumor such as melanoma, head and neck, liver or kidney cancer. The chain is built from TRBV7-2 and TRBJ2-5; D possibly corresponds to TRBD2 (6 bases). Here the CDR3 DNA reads TGTGCCAGCAGCGTTGGAGGGCCAGGGAAAGAGACCCAGTACTTC. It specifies CASSVGGPGKETQYF.